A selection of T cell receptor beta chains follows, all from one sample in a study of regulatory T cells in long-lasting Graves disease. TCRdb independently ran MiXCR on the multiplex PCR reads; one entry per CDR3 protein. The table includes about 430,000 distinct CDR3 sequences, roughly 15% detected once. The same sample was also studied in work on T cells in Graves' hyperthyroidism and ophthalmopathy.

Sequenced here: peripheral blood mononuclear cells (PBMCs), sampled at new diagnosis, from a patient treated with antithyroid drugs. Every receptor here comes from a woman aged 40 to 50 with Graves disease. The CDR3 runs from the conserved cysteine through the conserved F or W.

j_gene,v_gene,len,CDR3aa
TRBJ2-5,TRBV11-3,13,CASSLGAGGTQYF
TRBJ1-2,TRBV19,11,CAIETGYGYTF
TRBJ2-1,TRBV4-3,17,CASSREGLAGVYNEQFF
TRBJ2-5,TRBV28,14,CASSPQTGLETQYF
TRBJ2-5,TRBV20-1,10,CSARGETQYF
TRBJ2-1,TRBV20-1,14,CSAGTGDPYNEQLF
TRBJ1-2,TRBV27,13,CASRRTGAEGYTF
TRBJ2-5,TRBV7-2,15,CASSIMQGWEETQYF
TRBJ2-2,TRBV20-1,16,CSARSGSGAFTGELFF
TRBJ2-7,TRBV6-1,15,CASRTPGQGTVEQYF
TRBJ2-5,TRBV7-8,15,CASSPRTSGQETQYF
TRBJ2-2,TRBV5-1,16,CASSLESGRSTGELFF
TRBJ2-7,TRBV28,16,CASSPRGQGPRGEQYF
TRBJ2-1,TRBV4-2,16,CASSQARTSLDNEQFF
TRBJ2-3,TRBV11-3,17,CASSFGGLAGASDTQYF
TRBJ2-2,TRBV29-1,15,CSPNPTAVPTGELFF
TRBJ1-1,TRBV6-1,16,CASSQDRGRWGTEAFF
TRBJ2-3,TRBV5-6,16,CASSLWAAPSTDTQYF
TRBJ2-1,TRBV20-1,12,CSALKAYNEQFF
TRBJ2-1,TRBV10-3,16,CAISEGSGGPYNEQFF
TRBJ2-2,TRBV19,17,CASSIDLRGRSTGELFF
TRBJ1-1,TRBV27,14,CASSHYPSSGEAFF